This passage covers 22 T cell receptor beta chains from one sample sequenced in a study of T cell responses to AZD1222 COVID-19 vaccine. Sequenced by immunoSEQ multiplex PCR; TCRdb stores in-frame clones only, minus some. The sample lists roughly 110,000 clones, approximately 90% occurring once. The sequenced sample was peripheral blood, obtained on day 0 of AZD1222 vaccination. The receptors shown here come from an adult in good health.

This chain links TRBV5-1 with TRBJ1-1; 7 bases line up with TRBD1. V trimming: 0 bases; J trimming: 1 base; junction bases outside the gene matches: 0. Germline V gene lookup returns CDR1 SGHRS and CDR2 YFSETQ. The CDR3 runs to 14 residues. CDR3 protein: CASSLDRGNTEAFF. In DNA form, the CDR3 reads TGCGCCAGCAGCTTGGACAGGGGGAACACTGAAGCTTTCTTT.

The gene calls are TRBV3-1 (or the pseudogene TRBV3-2) and TRBJ2-7; perhaps TRBD2 as D (6 bases). The CDR3 is made up of 15 amino acids. The V gene lost 1 base and the J gene lost 5 bases, with 15 bases spanning the gap. Germline-derived CDR1 and CDR2 are LGHDT and YNNKEL (reference sequence). The CDR3 loop is CASSQAPGVTHEQYF. In DNA, the CDR3 is TGTGCCAGCAGCCAAGCTCCGGGAGTAACCCACGAGCAGTACTTC.

The chain joins TRBV2 to TRBJ2-2, with D possibly being TRBD1 (5 bases). V lost 5 bases and J 6 bases, leaving 10 bases between the germline ends. The CDR3 runs 13 residues. Germline CDR1 and CDR2: SNHLY and FYNNEI. In DNA form, the CDR3 reads TGTGCCAGCAGTTCCAGGGTAGCCGGGGAGCTGTTTTTT. Translation: CASSSRVAGELFF.

V gene TRBV7-6 combines with J gene TRBJ1-2, with a possible D match to TRBD1 (6 bases). Germline V gene sequence: CDR1 SGHVS, CDR2 FNYEAQ. The CDR3 is 15 residues long. V dropped 5 bases and J dropped 1 base, with 14 bases sitting between them. CDR3 in DNA: TGTGCCAGCAGCCAGTCAGGGGAGAGTAACTATGGCTACACCTTC. Translating it yields CASSQSGESNYGYTF.

The rearrangement links TRBV3-1 (or the pseudogene TRBV3-2) to TRBJ2-1; D perhaps matches TRBD2 (6 bases). Germline loops: CDR1 LGHDT, CDR2 YNNKEL (reference sequence). V lost 4 bases and J lost 3, with 13 bases in between. The CDR3 runs 15 residues. The CDR3 bases are TGTGCCAGCAGCCCATTTGGGGGAGGCTACAATGAGCAGTTCTTC. Its translation is CASSPFGGGYNEQFF.

The chain couples TRBV19 to TRBJ2-1; 12 bases match TRBD2. Germline assignment: CDR1 LNHDA and CDR2 SQIVND (reference sequence). Trimming took 6 bases from V and 5 from J; bases not matched to a gene: 17. The CDR3 totals 19 residues. The CDR3 loop reads CASRPWTSGTVGSHNEQFF. Written as DNA, the CDR3 is TGTGCCAGTAGACCGTGGACTAGCGGGACCGTCGGAAGCCACAATGAGCAGTTCTTC.

The chain carries TRBV14 and TRBJ2-1, with D possibly matching TRBD1 (5 bases). The CDR3 covers 16 residues. Germline V gene sequence: CDR1 SGHDN, CDR2 FVKESK. V was cut by 3 bases and J by 0 bases, with 12 bases left in between. DNA of the CDR3: TGTGCCAGCAGCCACCTGCTAGGGGACTCCTACAATGAGCAGTTCTTC. Protein product: CASSHLLGDSYNEQFF.

The chain recombines TRBV5-1 with TRBJ2-1; 10 bases are a match to TRBD2. Trimming took 2 bases from V and 5 from J; bases not matched to a gene: 7. The CDR3 spans 16 residues. Germline lookup yields CDR1 SGHRS and CDR2 YFSETQ. CDR3: CASSLNLAGVDNEQFF. In DNA form, the CDR3 reads TGCGCCAGCAGCTTAAATCTAGCGGGAGTCGACAATGAGCAGTTCTTC.

The chain has TRBV19 and TRBJ2-1; 12 bases align to TRBD2. The CDR3 is 18 amino acids. Looked up from germline, CDR1 is LNHDA and CDR2 is SQIVND (reference sequence). V gave up 3 bases and J gave up 7 bases; unmatched junction bases: 13. The DNA of the CDR3 is TGTGCCAGTAGTATCTACGTCATGACTAGCGGGAGAGGTAATGAGCAGTTCTTC. It is translated as CASSIYVMTSGRGNEQFF.

As DNA, the CDR3 is TGTGCCAGCAGCCAGAGGGCGGGAGGGCTTCAAGAGACCCAGTACTTC. It specifies CASSQRAGGLQETQYF. The chain uses TRBV3-1 (or the pseudogene TRBV3-2) and TRBJ2-5, with 9 positions matching TRBD2. The J segment lost 2 bases and the V segment lost 3 bases, leaving 7 bases of the junction unmatched. This CDR3 is 16 amino acids long. Germline CDR1 is LGHDT and CDR2 is YNNKEL (reference sequence).

J is TRBJ2-6 and V is TRBV7-2; no clear D gene. Germline V gene data show CDR1 as SGHTA and CDR2 as FQGNSA. CDR3 size: 13 residues. Trimming left V 3 bases short and J 3 bases short, with 3 bases between. CDR3 in DNA: TGTGCCAGCAGCTTGGGTGGGGCCAACGTCCTGACTTTC. Translation: CASSLGGANVLTF.

The chain has TRBV5-1 and TRBJ2-1, with 7 bases that match TRBD2. CDR1 is SGHRS and CDR2 is YFSETQ in the germline V gene. The CDR3 extends over 16 amino acids. With 4 bases clipped from V and 0 bases from J, the junction kept 7 bases outside the gene matches. CDR3 region: CASSQTSVSSYNEQFF. DNA for the CDR3: TGCGCCAGCAGCCAAACTAGCGTGAGCTCCTACAATGAGCAGTTCTTC.

The rearrangement links TRBV5-4 to TRBJ2-3, with 7 bases that match TRBD2. CDR1 SGHNT and CDR2 YYREEE come from the germline V gene (reference sequence). This CDR3 region has 16 residues. Losses at the gene ends were 0 bases for V and 1 base for J; bases not matched to a gene: 5. The CDR3: CASSLGGGRRTDTQYF. DNA for the CDR3: TGTGCCAGCAGCTTGGGTGGCGGGAGACGCACAGATACGCAGTATTTT.

V usage is TRBV19 and J usage is TRBJ2-7, with D perhaps TRBD1 (7 bases). Trimming stripped 6 bases from V and 1 base from J, with 19 bases between. CDR1 LNHDA and CDR2 SQIVND come from the germline V gene (reference sequence). CDR3 size: 16 residues. The CDR3 coding sequence is TGTGCCAGTAGATACGGCGGGACAGCAGATTCCTACGAGCAGTACTTC. This codes for CASRYGGTADSYEQYF.

The chain joins TRBV11-2 to TRBJ1-5; 8 bases agree with TRBD1. V was pared by 3 bases and J by 7 bases, with 8 bases of the junction left unmatched. CDR1 is SGHAT, CDR2 FQNNGV, per germline. The CDR3 contains 15 residues. CDR3: CASSLGQDPSQPQHF. The CDR3 DNA follows: TGTGCCAGCAGCTTGGGACAGGACCCCAGCCAGCCCCAGCATTTT.

V usage is TRBV18 and J usage is TRBJ1-5, with D tentatively TRBD1 (5 bases). Germline V gene sequence: CDR1 KGHSH, CDR2 LQKENI. This CDR3 is 13 amino acids long. Trimming removed 3 bases from V and 6 bases from J, with 9 bases in between. The CDR3: CASSPGRGQPQHF. The DNA of the CDR3 is TGTGCCAGCTCACCGGGGCGGGGTCAGCCCCAGCATTTT.

The genes are TRBV6-1 and TRBJ2-5; D gene uncertain. Looked up from germline, CDR1 is MNHNS and CDR2 is SASEGT. The germline V and J ends were trimmed by 1 base and 0 bases, with 3 bases remaining between them. The CDR3 length is 13 residues. CDR3 nucleotides: TGTGCCAGCAGTGAAGGCAACCAAGAGACCCAGTACTTC. Its translation: CASSEGNQETQYF.

CDR3 in DNA: TGTGCCAGTAGTATGGGGGGACAGATTAGCACAGATACGCAGTATTTT. Residues: CASSMGGQISTDTQYF. This chain joins TRBV19 and TRBJ2-3; D is possibly TRBD1 (7 bases). The germline V gene has CDR1 LNHDA and CDR2 SQIVND (reference sequence). Trimming left V 3 bases short and J 0 bases short, with 13 bases between. The CDR3 spans 16 residues.

This clone was seen once. V gene TRBV24-1 combines with J gene TRBJ2-7; 7 bases are a match to TRBD1. V dropped 9 bases and J dropped 0; count of bases not matched to a gene: 7. Germline V gene data show CDR1 as KGHDR and CDR2 as SFDVKD. CDR3 length equals 14 residues. CDR3 region: CATPETGSSYEQYF. CDR3 in DNA: TGTGCCACCCCCGAGACAGGGAGCTCCTACGAGCAGTACTTC.

V is TRBV5-1 and J is TRBJ2-1; 7 nucleotides agree with TRBD1. Germline V gene sequence: CDR1 SGHRS, CDR2 YFSETQ. The CDR3 is 14 residues long. V lost 5 bases to trimming and J lost 4 bases; unmatched junction nucleotides: 6. The CDR3 sequence: CASSSGTVYNEQFF. The DNA of the CDR3 is TGCGCCAGCAGTTCCGGGACAGTTTACAATGAGCAGTTCTTC.

V usage is TRBV3-1 (or the pseudogene TRBV3-2) and J usage is TRBJ2-2; no definite D call. The V and J ends lost 4 bases and 7 bases respectively, with 10 bases between them. The CDR3 is made up of 13 amino acids. Per germline, CDR1 LGHDT and CDR2 YNNKEL (reference sequence). The CDR3, as DNA: TGTGCCAGCAGCCGAGAGTGGGGCGGGGAGCTGTTTTTT. This translates into CASSREWGGELFF.

The gene calls are TRBV6-1 and TRBJ2-2; D not certain. The CDR3 extends over 15 amino acids. Deletions cut 1 base from V and 4 bases from J, with 10 bases between. The V gene's germline CDR1 is MNHNS and CDR2 SASEGT. The CDR3 sequence: CASSEVGWGTGELFF. The CDR3 DNA follows: TGTGCCAGCAGTGAAGTAGGTTGGGGCACCGGGGAGCTGTTTTTT.